This T cell receptor beta chain was found in a study of blood T cells in healthy people across ages. Looked up from germline, CDR1 is SGDLS and CDR2 is YYNGEE. V lost 2 bases and J 5 bases, leaving 25 bases between the germline ends. This CDR3 contains 18 residues. Using a J-beta primer mix together with a sample-barcoded 5' primer, a second PCR was run for roughly 6 to 12 cycles. From the 5' RACE reads, TCRdb called clonotypes with MiXCR, one entry per CDR3 protein. The repertoire has just over 800,000 distinct CDR3 sequences, roughly 60% of them found once; the top ten carry 25% to 30%. Findings and caveats of the study: Researchers report that TCR beta diversity correlated strongly with naive T cell percentage. Unsorted PBMC input precluded a conclusive naive versus antigen-experienced comparison.

A word on this clonotype: Its antigen is currently unknown.

The chain links TRBV9 to TRBJ1-2; weak D call: TRBD1 (6 bases). Specimen: blood. This sequence originates from a man aged 25 to 40 in good health. This CDR3 is CASSVGGARLESVYGYTF. CDR3 coding DNA: TGTGCCAGCAGCGTGGGGGGGGCTCGCTTGGAGTCGGTATATGGCTACACCTTC.